Listed below are T cell receptor beta chains from one sample, sequenced in a study of blood T cell repertoires in COVID-19. The protocol was immunoSEQ multiplex PCR, while the TCRdb copy is restricted to in-frame clones and leaves out a portion. The sample lists approximately 96,000 clones; about 90% were seen once. The material sequenced was peripheral blood. All receptors derive from a human donor with COVID-19, enrolled during active disease. The donor label of this sample is uncertain. Each CDR3 is given without its conserved first and last residue. D genes are given only for firm matches.

CDR3aa: ASIAGGPRYGYT; d_gene: .; j_gene: TRBJ1-2; v_gene: TRBV10-1
CDR3aa: ASTGLYYGYT; d_gene: .; j_gene: TRBJ1-2; v_gene: TRBV12-3/TRBV12-4
CDR3aa: ASSLSESQETQY; d_gene: .; j_gene: TRBJ2-5; v_gene: TRBV11-1
CDR3aa: ASSLVGGDTEAF; d_gene: .; j_gene: TRBJ1-1; v_gene: TRBV7-9
CDR3aa: ASSQDGRPSRRSNYGYT; d_gene: .; j_gene: TRBJ1-2; v_gene: TRBV4-1
CDR3aa: ASSIVAGGRETQY; d_gene: TRBD1; j_gene: TRBJ2-5; v_gene: TRBV19
CDR3aa: ASSTGGNGQPQH; d_gene: .; j_gene: TRBJ1-5; v_gene: TRBV6-5
CDR3aa: ASSYSGLEKLF; d_gene: .; j_gene: TRBJ1-4; v_gene: TRBV6-5
CDR3aa: ASSSGLAGGEFTDTQY; d_gene: TRBD2; j_gene: TRBJ2-3; v_gene: TRBV5-1
CDR3aa: AISGGPGLGNYEQY; d_gene: TRBD2; j_gene: TRBJ2-7; v_gene: TRBV10-3
CDR3aa: ASSLGTGGGQPQH; d_gene: TRBD1; j_gene: TRBJ1-5; v_gene: TRBV13
CDR3aa: ASSPMEGSNQPQH; d_gene: .; j_gene: TRBJ1-5; v_gene: TRBV18
CDR3aa: ASSRHGQGSSYEQY; d_gene: TRBD1; j_gene: TRBJ2-7; v_gene: TRBV7-9
CDR3aa: ASTPAGTEYEKLF; d_gene: TRBD1; j_gene: TRBJ1-4; v_gene: TRBV19
CDR3aa: ASSDSDRPTEAF; d_gene: .; j_gene: TRBJ1-1; v_gene: TRBV6-4
CDR3aa: ASSLAGVDTQY; d_gene: TRBD2; j_gene: TRBJ2-3; v_gene: TRBV2
CDR3aa: ASSIDRGLAVQETQY; d_gene: TRBD2; j_gene: TRBJ2-5; v_gene: TRBV19
CDR3aa: ASSSTGKTYEQY; d_gene: .; j_gene: TRBJ2-7; v_gene: TRBV6-6
CDR3aa: ASSLIRGGEQY; d_gene: TRBD2; j_gene: TRBJ2-7; v_gene: TRBV7-2
CDR3aa: ARWGGARGDTQY; d_gene: .; j_gene: TRBJ2-3; v_gene: TRBV4-2
CDR3aa: ASRYHLSEATQNYGYT; d_gene: .; j_gene: TRBJ1-2; v_gene: TRBV27
CDR3aa: ASSLRGNYGYT; d_gene: .; j_gene: TRBJ1-2; v_gene: TRBV13
CDR3aa: ASSGTSGRSETQY; d_gene: TRBD2; j_gene: TRBJ2-5; v_gene: TRBV19
CDR3aa: ASSSTVAGNTIY; d_gene: .; j_gene: TRBJ1-3; v_gene: TRBV6-5
CDR3aa: ASRTPGQVVDEQF; d_gene: TRBD1; j_gene: TRBJ2-1; v_gene: TRBV19
CDR3aa: ASSIVARGNEKLF; d_gene: .; j_gene: TRBJ1-4; v_gene: TRBV19
CDR3aa: ASSQAGVGRQETQY; d_gene: .; j_gene: TRBJ2-5; v_gene: TRBV4-2
CDR3aa: ASSFTGATSDTQY; d_gene: TRBD1; j_gene: TRBJ2-3; v_gene: TRBV5-1
CDR3aa: SGQRSEKLF; d_gene: .; j_gene: TRBJ1-4; v_gene: TRBV20-1
CDR3aa: ASRGGFYGYT; d_gene: .; j_gene: TRBJ1-2; v_gene: TRBV12-3/TRBV12-4
CDR3aa: ASSSTGGTDTQY; d_gene: TRBD2; j_gene: TRBJ2-3; v_gene: TRBV5-1
CDR3aa: ASSLIGGYGYT; d_gene: .; j_gene: TRBJ1-2; v_gene: TRBV5-1
CDR3aa: ASSLRVGGQVSRGEQF; d_gene: .; j_gene: TRBJ2-1; v_gene: TRBV5-1
CDR3aa: ASSSAGLNTEAF; d_gene: .; j_gene: TRBJ1-1; v_gene: TRBV11-2
CDR3aa: AIQGGLANEKLF; d_gene: .; j_gene: TRBJ1-4; v_gene: TRBV6-5
CDR3aa: ASSLQGDTEAF; d_gene: TRBD1; j_gene: TRBJ1-1; v_gene: TRBV18
CDR3aa: AWSSYSGNEKLF; d_gene: .; j_gene: TRBJ1-4; v_gene: TRBV30
CDR3aa: ASSHVGLAGVNEQF; d_gene: TRBD2; j_gene: TRBJ2-1; v_gene: TRBV3-1/TRBV3-2
CDR3aa: ASSKGLAGGITDTQY; d_gene: TRBD2; j_gene: TRBJ2-3; v_gene: TRBV2
CDR3aa: ASSVGQTQVEAF; d_gene: .; j_gene: TRBJ1-1; v_gene: TRBV2
CDR3aa: ASSPEDRRYTEAF; d_gene: .; j_gene: TRBJ1-1; v_gene: TRBV28
CDR3aa: ASSQGGTRDFL; d_gene: .; j_gene: TRBJ2-7; v_gene: TRBV3-1/TRBV3-2
CDR3aa: ASSSTPGGKLRGNTEAF; d_gene: .; j_gene: TRBJ1-1; v_gene: TRBV19
CDR3aa: ASSPGFTSTDTQY; d_gene: .; j_gene: TRBJ2-3; v_gene: TRBV5-1
CDR3aa: ASTRAGHTEAF; d_gene: .; j_gene: TRBJ1-1; v_gene: TRBV11-3
CDR3aa: SVDLWRNGYT; d_gene: .; j_gene: TRBJ1-2; v_gene: TRBV29-1
CDR3aa: ASSLAGARAKF; d_gene: TRBD2; j_gene: TRBJ2-1; v_gene: TRBV7-7
CDR3aa: ASSPGQGGIDEQF; d_gene: TRBD1; j_gene: TRBJ2-1; v_gene: TRBV5-1
CDR3aa: ASSLASEDQETQY; d_gene: .; j_gene: TRBJ2-5; v_gene: TRBV18
CDR3aa: ASSYGYSSYNEQF; d_gene: .; j_gene: TRBJ2-1; v_gene: TRBV6-2/TRBV6-3
CDR3aa: ASSVSGGNTGELF; d_gene: TRBD1; j_gene: TRBJ2-2; v_gene: TRBV7-3
CDR3aa: ASSLLAAGEQF; d_gene: .; j_gene: TRBJ2-1; v_gene: TRBV7-2
CDR3aa: ASSYSPGDNNYEQY; d_gene: .; j_gene: TRBJ2-7; v_gene: TRBV6-6
CDR3aa: ASSFTGMDGYT; d_gene: .; j_gene: TRBJ1-2; v_gene: TRBV27
CDR3aa: ASSLGRVNYGYT; d_gene: .; j_gene: TRBJ1-2; v_gene: TRBV5-6
CDR3aa: ASSLQTGGGEKLF; d_gene: TRBD1; j_gene: TRBJ1-4; v_gene: TRBV11-3
CDR3aa: ASTAGGAHYGYT; d_gene: TRBD1; j_gene: TRBJ1-2; v_gene: TRBV27
CDR3aa: ASSTDSYSYEQY; d_gene: .; j_gene: TRBJ2-7; v_gene: TRBV19
CDR3aa: ASSSGLAGINEQF; d_gene: TRBD2; j_gene: TRBJ2-1; v_gene: TRBV5-1
CDR3aa: ASSRGNQETQY; d_gene: .; j_gene: TRBJ2-5; v_gene: TRBV7-3